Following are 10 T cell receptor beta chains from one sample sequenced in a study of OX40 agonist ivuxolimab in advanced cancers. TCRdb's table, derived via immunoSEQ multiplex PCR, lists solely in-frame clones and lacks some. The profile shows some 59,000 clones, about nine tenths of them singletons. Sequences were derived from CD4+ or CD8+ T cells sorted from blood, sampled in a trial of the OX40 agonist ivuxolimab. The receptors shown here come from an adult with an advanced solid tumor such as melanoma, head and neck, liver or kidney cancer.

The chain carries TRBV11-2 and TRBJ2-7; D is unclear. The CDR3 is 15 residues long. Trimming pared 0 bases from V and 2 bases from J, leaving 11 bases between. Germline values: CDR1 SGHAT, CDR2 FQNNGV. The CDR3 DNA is TGTGCCAGCAGCTTAGATCCCGCTAAAACCTACGAGCAGTACTTC. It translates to CASSLDPAKTYEQYF.

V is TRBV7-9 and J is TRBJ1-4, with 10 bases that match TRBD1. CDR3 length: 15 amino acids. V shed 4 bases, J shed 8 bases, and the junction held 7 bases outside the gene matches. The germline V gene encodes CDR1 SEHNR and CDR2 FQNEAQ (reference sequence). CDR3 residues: CASSSWTGGEEKLFF. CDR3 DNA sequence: TGTGCCAGCAGCTCCTGGACAGGGGGAGAGGAAAAACTGTTTTTT.

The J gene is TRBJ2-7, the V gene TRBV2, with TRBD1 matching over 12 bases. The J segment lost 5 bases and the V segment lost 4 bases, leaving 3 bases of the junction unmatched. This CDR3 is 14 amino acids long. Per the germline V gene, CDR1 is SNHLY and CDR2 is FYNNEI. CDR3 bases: TGTGCCAGCAGTGGGGGACAGGGGGCCCACGAGCAGTACTTC. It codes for CASSGGQGAHEQYF.

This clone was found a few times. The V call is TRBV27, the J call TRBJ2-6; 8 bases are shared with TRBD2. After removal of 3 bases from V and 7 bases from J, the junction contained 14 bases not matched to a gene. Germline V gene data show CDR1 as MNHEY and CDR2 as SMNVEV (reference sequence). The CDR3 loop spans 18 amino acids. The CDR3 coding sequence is TGTGCCAGCAGTTTTCCCTTTACCCTGGGACTAGGAGCCAACGTCCTGACTTTC. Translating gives CASSFPFTLGLGANVLTF.

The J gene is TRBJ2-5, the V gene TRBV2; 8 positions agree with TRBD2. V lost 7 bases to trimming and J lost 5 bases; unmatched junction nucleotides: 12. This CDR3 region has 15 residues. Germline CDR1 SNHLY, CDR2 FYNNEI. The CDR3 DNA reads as TGTGCCAGCAAATTGGAACGAGCGGGGGACGAGACCCAGTACTTC. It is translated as CASKLERAGDETQYF.

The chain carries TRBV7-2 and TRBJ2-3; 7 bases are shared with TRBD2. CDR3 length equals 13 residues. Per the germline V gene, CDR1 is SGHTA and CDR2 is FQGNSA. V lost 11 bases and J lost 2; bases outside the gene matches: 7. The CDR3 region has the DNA TGTGCCCGCGGGGGACGGAACACAGATACGCAGTATTTT. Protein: CARGGRNTDTQYF.

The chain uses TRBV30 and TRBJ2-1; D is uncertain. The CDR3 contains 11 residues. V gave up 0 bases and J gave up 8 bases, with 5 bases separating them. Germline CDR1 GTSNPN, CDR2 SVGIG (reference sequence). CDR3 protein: CAWSVRDEQFF. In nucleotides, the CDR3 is TGTGCCTGGAGTGTTCGCGATGAGCAGTTCTTC.

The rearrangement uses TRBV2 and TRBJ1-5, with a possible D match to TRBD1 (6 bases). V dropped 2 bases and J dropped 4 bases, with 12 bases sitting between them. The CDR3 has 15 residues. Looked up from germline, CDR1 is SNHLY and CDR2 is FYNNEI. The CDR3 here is CASSEYGQLNQPQHF. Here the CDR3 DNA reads TGTGCCAGCAGTGAATATGGACAGCTAAATCAGCCCCAGCATTTT.

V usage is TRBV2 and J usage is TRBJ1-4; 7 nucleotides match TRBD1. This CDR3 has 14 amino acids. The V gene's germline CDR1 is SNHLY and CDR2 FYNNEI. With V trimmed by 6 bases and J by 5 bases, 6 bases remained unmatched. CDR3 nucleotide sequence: TGTGCCAGCAGGAAGGGACAGAAAAATGAAAAACTGTTTTTT. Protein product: CASRKGQKNEKLFF.

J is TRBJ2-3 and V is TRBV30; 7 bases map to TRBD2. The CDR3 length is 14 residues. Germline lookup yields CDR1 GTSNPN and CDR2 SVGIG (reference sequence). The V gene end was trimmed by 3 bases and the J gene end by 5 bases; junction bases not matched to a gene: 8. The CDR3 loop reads CAWRPLAVRDTQYF. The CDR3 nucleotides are TGTGCCTGGAGGCCCCTAGCGGTGAGAGATACGCAGTATTTT.